The present T cell receptor (beta chain) was sequenced within a study of shared clonotypes between healthy human individuals. In the original workflow: Junction-only sequences produced by ImmunoSEQ had no quality scores, so filtering differed. This table comes from immunoSEQ multiplex PCR, and its TCRdb copy is limited to in-frame clones, with some not included. The V and J calls and clone size are taken from that table; D and trimming were inferred from the DNA. The data hold 2.3 million or so clones, with just over 90% observed a single time. The origin of this receptor is a man aged 18 to 29 in good health. Some clones in this sample may be carry-over from other donors' samples. The specimen sequenced was naive CD4+ T cells from PBMCs. The subset was: CD45RA+ positively selected.

The CDR3 loop is CASSAGRINEKLFF. The DNA of the CDR3 is TGTGCCAGTAGTGCCGGACGGATTAATGAAAAACTGTTTTTT. The chain has TRBV19 and TRBJ1-4; D is uncertain. The germline V gene has CDR1 LNHDA and CDR2 SQIVND (reference sequence). CDR3 size: 14 residues. Trimming took 5 bases from V and 4 from J, leaving 11 bases between them. The variable domain in full, with the rest retrieved from reference TRBV19 and TRBJ1-4, is DGGITQSPKYLFRKEGQNVTLSCEQNLNHDAMYWYRQDPGQGLRLIYYSQIVNDFQKGDIAEGYSVSREKKESFPLTVTSAQKNPTAFYLCASSAGRINEKLFFGSGTQLSVL.